This paragraph reports one T cell receptor (beta chain). The antigen this receptor binds is unknown. There are no base qualities to consult, and no much larger clone falls within one base. The record originates from a study of OX40 agonist ivuxolimab in advanced cancers. General notes on the study: Ivuxolimab, which targeted the costimulatory receptor OX40 (CD134), was an agonistic, fully human IgG2 monoclonal antibody. The purpose of peripheral TCRbeta sequencing was to test whether ivuxolimab changed TCR sequence diversity and led to clonal T-cell expansion. Intravenous ivuxolimab was administered to patients every 2 weeks at six dose levels: 0.01, 0.1, 0.3, 1.5, 3 and 10 mg/kg. Partial responses occurred in three dose-escalation patients: two with cutaneous melanoma and one with hepatocellular carcinoma. A male proportion of roughly 80% and a mean age of 60 years, ranging from about 20 to 80, were recorded for the dose-escalation cohort. Of the roughly 54 patients in dose escalation, 19 had hepatocellular carcinoma, some 15 had melanoma, 9 had renal cell carcinoma and 9 had head and neck cancer. Patients were allowed to have had prior anti-PD-1, anti-PD-L1 or anti-CTLA-4 therapy, and more than 35% of the dose-escalation patients had been treated with checkpoint inhibitors. The paper reports the monotherapy dose-escalation portion (N of about 54 patients) of the phase I ivuxolimab trial. What the study reported, not specific to this receptor: Low levels of normalized T-cell clonal expansion were also shown by some nonresponding patients. On average, CD8+ T cells showed more expanded clones than CD4+ T cells after ivuxolimab. In the 0.1-3.0 mg/kg groups, partial responders were among the patients with the lowest normalized peripheral clonal expansion, particularly in CD8+ T cells. At doses from 0.1 to 3.0 mg/kg, clonal expansion was seen in both CD4+ and CD8+ blood T cells between baseline and week 6. Which antigens the clonally expanded peripheral T cells were specific for was not determined.

Including the terminal cysteine and phenylalanine, the CDR3 comprises 15 residues. Only the CDR3 DNA is retained, 45 bases long and in frame from the first base. Sequences GTSNPN (CDR1) and SVGIG (CDR2) are obtained from the germline V gene (reference sequence). The trim is 3 bases for V and 2 bases for J, with a gap of 14 bases between the germline ends. The trial excluded patients who had a history of autoimmune disease or who were on systemic immunosuppression. In every dose cohort, peripheral blood was drawn for TCR sequencing at baseline, cycle 4 day 1, and cycle 7 day 1. Samples were obtained from an open-label, multicenter, first-in-human phase I dose-escalation trial of ivuxolimab. Adults with locally advanced or metastatic melanoma, renal cell carcinoma, hepatocellular carcinoma or head and neck squamous cell carcinoma were enrolled in the trial. CD4+ and CD8+ T cells were sorted separately from peripheral blood before TCR sequencing.

To sequence the TCRbeta CDR3 region, genomic DNA was isolated from the sorted cells. The immunoSEQ Assay was used to sequence the TCRbeta CDR3 regions. TCRdb obtained this table from immuneACCESS and retained in-frame rearrangements with V and J assigned. These tables miss some clones; where compared with another copy, unresolved V genes account for less than half of the shortfall, and the remainder is unexplained. This sample comprises around 64,000 clones, 87% of them detected only once. The biggest ten clones account for approximately 0.4% of the sample. The source material was CD4+ or CD8+ T cells sorted from blood, sampled in a trial of the OX40 agonist ivuxolimab. The chain is encoded by TRBV30 joined to TRBJ1-3; tentative D gene TRBD1, with 6 bases matching. The TCR originated in an adult with an advanced solid tumor such as melanoma, head and neck, liver or kidney cancer. In nucleotides, the sequence is TGTGCCTGGAGGACCGGGACAAACGCTGGAAACACCATATATTTT. This translates into CAWRTGTNAGNTIYF.